These 29 T cell receptor beta chains originate from one sample sequenced in a study of OX40 agonist ivuxolimab in advanced cancers. Assay used: immunoSEQ multiplex PCR; TCRdb lists only in-frame clones, some missing. The sample lists roughly 72,000 clones, approximately 92% occurring once. Here the sequenced sample was CD4+ or CD8+ T cells sorted from blood, taken in a trial of the OX40 agonist ivuxolimab. The receptors were gathered from an adult with an advanced solid tumor such as melanoma, head and neck, liver or kidney cancer.

The chain employs TRBV28 and TRBJ2-4, with 8 bases matching TRBD1. This CDR3 contains 14 residues. The J segment lost 5 bases and the V segment lost 5 bases, leaving 5 bases of the junction unmatched. Germline V gene sequence: CDR1 MDHEN, CDR2 SYDVKM. CDR3 residues: CASSAWTGQNIQYF. DNA for the CDR3: TGTGCCAGCAGTGCCTGGACAGGGCAAAACATTCAGTACTTC.

The V call is TRBV10-2, the J call TRBJ1-1; D is uncertain. The V gene lost 2 bases and the J gene lost 1 base, with 8 bases spanning the gap. Looked up from germline, CDR1 is WSHSY and CDR2 is SAAADI. This CDR3 comprises 14 residues. For the CDR3, the DNA is TGCGCCAGCAGTGAGAGGGCCTCGAACACTGAAGCTTTCTTT. This translates into CASSERASNTEAFF.

This chain uses TRBV28 with TRBJ1-1; possible D gene TRBD1, 6 bases. The CDR3 contains 14 residues. Deletions cut 6 bases from V and 4 bases from J, with 15 bases between. CDR1 is MDHEN, CDR2 SYDVKM, per germline. CDR3 bases: TGTGCCAGCAGAGCTGGACAGATTAGCACTGAAGCTTTCTTT. The encoded protein is CASRAGQISTEAFF.

DNA of the CDR3: TGTGCCAGCAGTGGTTTCGGGGGGGCGAATGAGCAGTTCTTC. This translates into CASSGFGGANEQFF. The chain is built from TRBV2 and TRBJ2-1; 8 bases fit TRBD2. The CDR3 length is 14 residues. Losses at the gene ends were 4 bases for V and 7 bases for J; bases not matched to a gene: 6. Germline V gene data show CDR1 as SNHLY and CDR2 as FYNNEI.

A single count supports this clone. V is TRBV6-6 and J is TRBJ2-4; 9 nucleotides agree with TRBD1. Germline lookup yields CDR1 MNHNY and CDR2 SVGAGI (reference sequence). The ends lost 2 bases at V and 8 bases at J; junction bases unmatched: 10. The CDR3 sequence is 16 residues long. CDR3 in DNA: TGTGCCAGCAGTTACGTACAGGGGGCGGGTAAGGACATTCAGTACTTC. It yields the protein CASSYVQGAGKDIQYF.

J is TRBJ2-7 and V is TRBV19; tentatively, D is TRBD1 or TRBD2 (5 bases each). V lost 6 bases to trimming and J lost 2 bases, with 20 bases between them. CDR1 and CDR2 from the germline V gene are LNHDA and SQIVND (reference sequence). The CDR3 totals 16 residues. CDR3 amino acids: CASSPGARFKAYEQYF. The CDR3 DNA sequence: TGTGCCAGTAGCCCCGGGGCCCGCTTTAAAGCCTACGAGCAGTACTTC. Complete variable domain (other parts from reference TRBV19 and TRBJ2-7): DGGITQSPKYLFRKEGQNVTLSCEQNLNHDAMYWYRQDPGQGLRLIYYSQIVNDFQKGDIAEGYSVSREKKESFPLTVTSAQKNPTAFYLCASSPGARFKAYEQYFGPGTRLTVT.

This chain uses TRBV10-3 with TRBJ2-1; D not certain. The germline CDR1 and CDR2 sequences are ENHRY and SYGVKD. Trimming shortened V by 0 bases and J by 5 bases, and 8 bases separated the two germline ends. The CDR3 has 14 residues. CDR3: CAISESGYHNEQFF. The CDR3 nucleotides read TGTGCCATCAGTGAGTCCGGCTACCACAATGAGCAGTTCTTC.

The rearrangement joins TRBV11-1 to TRBJ1-4, with unresolved D. The germline CDR1 and CDR2 sequences are SGHAT and FQDESV (reference sequence). V lost 1 base, J lost 5 bases, and 8 bases lay in between. This CDR3 is built from 14 residues. Written as DNA, the CDR3 is TGTGCCAGCAGCTTAGTCAGTATGAATGAAAAACTGTTTTTT. Its translation is CASSLVSMNEKLFF.

The chain joins TRBV19 to TRBJ1-1; D remains ambiguous. The CDR3 runs 13 residues. V gave up 3 bases and J gave up 1 base, with 6 bases separating them. Germline CDR1 is LNHDA and CDR2 is SQIVND (reference sequence). The CDR3 coding sequence is TGTGCCAGTAGTATTTGGGAGAACACTGAAGCTTTCTTT. It yields the protein CASSIWENTEAFF.

The chain is built from TRBV9 and TRBJ1-2, with a tentative D call TRBD1 (6 bases). The CDR3 totals 15 residues. The germline gives CDR1 SGDLS, CDR2 YYNGEE. Trimming pared 0 bases from V and 5 bases from J, leaving 14 bases between. The CDR3 sequence is CASSVGPDSPYGYTF. The DNA for the CDR3 is TGTGCCAGCAGCGTAGGACCGGACAGCCCTTATGGCTACACCTTC.

The chain joins TRBV7-9 to TRBJ2-3, with D unclear. This CDR3 spans 12 amino acids. Germline V lookup: CDR1 SEHNR, CDR2 FQNEAQ (reference sequence). Trimming took off 1 base at V and 8 bases at J, with 7 bases between the two ends. The CDR3 sequence: CASSLGPGTQYF. The DNA of the CDR3 is TGTGCCAGCAGCTTAGGACCCGGTACGCAGTATTTT.

Comments on this clone: The junction departs from germline at one end; a sequencing error may be responsible. Distinct nucleotide sequences in the sample also encode this CDR3. CDR3 bases: TGTGCTAGCTCACCGGACAGGGCCTATGGCTACACCTTC. It yields the protein CASSPDRAYGYTF. The chain has TRBV18 and TRBJ1-2; TRBD1 agrees at 8 bases. From germline, CDR1 is KGHSH and CDR2 LQKENI. The CDR3 loop spans 13 amino acids.

The chain employs TRBV5-4 and TRBJ1-2; a weak D match, TRBD1 (6 bases). Germline-derived CDR1 and CDR2 are SGHNT and YYREEE (reference sequence). V was clipped by 4 bases and J by 1 base, with 11 bases between them. This CDR3 region has 14 residues. CDR3 amino acids: CASSLLQGNYGYTF. CDR3 nucleotides: TGTGCCAGCAGCCTCTTACAGGGTAACTATGGCTACACCTTC.

This chain connects TRBV7-9 to TRBJ2-3, with D maybe TRBD2 (5 bases). Germline CDR1 and CDR2: SEHNR and FQNEAQ (reference sequence). This CDR3 is built from 15 residues. V dropped 6 bases and J dropped 4 bases, with 17 bases sitting between them. In DNA form, the CDR3 reads TGTGCCAGCAGTCTCCCTACCGGGGTACCAGATACGCAGTATTTT. This sequence encodes CASSLPTGVPDTQYF.

The genes are TRBV2 and TRBJ2-5; TRBD2 matches 13 bases. CDR1 SNHLY and CDR2 FYNNEI come from the germline V gene. After removal of 6 bases from V and 5 bases from J, the junction contained 6 bases not matched to a gene. The CDR3 has 15 amino acids. The chain's CDR3 is CASSPILAGGETQYF. In DNA, the CDR3 is TGTGCCAGCAGCCCGATACTAGCGGGGGGGGAGACCCAGTACTTC.

The chain is built from TRBV6-5 and TRBJ1-5; D is possibly TRBD1 (5 bases). The CDR3 sequence is 13 residues long. Trimming took 5 bases from V and 7 from J, leaving 12 bases between them. Germline loops: CDR1 MNHEY, CDR2 SVGAGI. The CDR3 sequence is CASSHRGKQPQHF. DNA of the CDR3: TGTGCCAGCAGTCACCGGGGGAAACAGCCCCAGCATTTT.

Comment on this clone: This CDR3 is also generated by other DNA sequences in the sample. The genes are TRBV11-2 and TRBJ2-7; D is undetermined. Germline CDR1 is SGHAT and CDR2 is FQNNGV. V lost 1 base, J lost 4 bases, and 11 bases lay in between. There are 14 residues in the CDR3. The CDR3 region has the DNA TGTGCCAGCAGCTTAGGTGGATTAGGGTACGAGCAGTACTTC. This translates into CASSLGGLGYEQYF.

The chain recombines TRBV15 with TRBJ2-7; D unresolved. The ends were cut back, 0 bases at V and 7 bases at J, with 10 bases in the middle. Germline CDR1 reads LNHNV; CDR2 reads YYDKDF (reference sequence). The CDR3 has 13 amino acids. The CDR3 region is CATSRDPGREQYF. CDR3 bases: TGTGCCACCAGCAGAGATCCCGGAAGGGAGCAGTACTTC.

CDR3 bases: TGTGCCAGCAGCAAATTCCGGGAGCAGTACTTC. Its translation is CASSKFREQYF. The chain uses TRBV21-1 and TRBJ2-7; TRBD2 was called by the table and not checked on the DNA. TRBV21-1 is described as a pseudogene. The CDR3 sequence is 11 residues long.

This chain links TRBV6-5 with TRBJ1-5; a possible D gene is TRBD1 (5 bases). Per the germline V gene, CDR1 is MNHEY and CDR2 is SVGAGI. This CDR3 has 15 amino acids. V gave up 2 bases and J gave up 3 bases, with 11 bases separating them. Here the CDR3 DNA reads TGTGCCAGCAGTTACGCCCGGGGGGTCAATCAGCCCCAGCATTTT. It encodes CASSYARGVNQPQHF.

V gene TRBV5-3 combines with J gene TRBJ2-5, with 16 bases matching TRBD2. TRBV5-3 has ORF status, its function being uncertain. V dropped 6 bases and J dropped 4; count of bases not matched to a gene: 24. The CDR3 consists of 22 residues. The CDR3 nucleotides read TGTGCCAGAAAGAGAAAGGGCAGGGGACCCGGGACTAGCGGGGGGGCCCTAGAGACCCAGTACTTC. Amino acid sequence: CARKRKGRGPGTSGGALETQYF.

This clone was seen a few times. The chain links TRBV5-1 to TRBJ2-7, with 11 nucleotides matching TRBD1. CDR3 length equals 14 residues. Germline lookup yields CDR1 SGHRS and CDR2 YFSETQ. V lost 3 bases and J lost 5; bases outside the gene matches: 4. CDR3 in DNA: TGCGCCAGCAGCTGGGGGGACAGGGGGAACGAGCAGTACTTC. Protein sequence: CASSWGDRGNEQYF.

The chain carries TRBV6-5 and TRBJ1-1; D ambiguous. Germline V lookup: CDR1 MNHEY, CDR2 SVGAGI. V dropped 5 bases and J dropped 3 bases, with 13 bases sitting between them. There are 14 residues in the CDR3. CDR3 coding DNA: TGTGCCAGCAGTCAAACGGCGACCCACACTGAAGCTTTCTTT. Protein sequence: CASSQTATHTEAFF.

The chain joins TRBV7-9 to TRBJ2-4; D perhaps matches TRBD2 (5 bases). The CDR3 has 12 residues. Per the germline V gene, CDR1 is SEHNR and CDR2 is FQNEAQ (reference sequence). V was shortened by 0 bases and J by 16 bases, with 13 bases between the two germline ends. The CDR3 is CASSLAVGRVYF. CDR3 sequence (DNA): TGTGCCAGCAGCTTAGCGGTGGGGAGAGTATACTTC.

The chain recombines TRBV10-2 with TRBJ2-1; D not certain. The germline V and J ends were trimmed by 7 bases and 0 bases, with 7 bases remaining between them. The CDR3 is made up of 13 amino acids. In germline, CDR1 is WSHSY, CDR2 SAAADI. CDR3 sequence (DNA): TGCGCCAGCAAGGGAAGCTCCTACAATGAGCAGTTCTTC. As protein: CASKGSSYNEQFF.

The J gene is TRBJ2-3, the V gene TRBV7-9; 12 nucleotides align to TRBD2. Germline CDR1 and CDR2: SEHNR and FQNEAQ (reference sequence). The length of the CDR3 is 18 residues. With 5 bases clipped from V and 2 bases from J, the junction kept 11 bases outside the gene matches. The CDR3 nucleotides are TGTGCCAGCAGCCGAGGGGCTAGCGGGGGGGCGGACACAGATACGCAGTATTTT. This gives the protein CASSRGASGGADTDTQYF.

This chain connects TRBV28 to TRBJ2-7; no reliable D call. The CDR3 covers 13 residues. Germline loops: CDR1 MDHEN, CDR2 SYDVKM. Trimming took 3 bases from V and 5 from J, leaving 11 bases between them. The CDR3 DNA sequence: TGTGCCAGCAGTTTTTATATCCCTAACGAGCAGTACTTC. This sequence encodes CASSFYIPNEQYF.

The chain uses TRBV7-9 and TRBJ2-7; D possibly corresponds to TRBD1 (6 bases). With 8 bases removed from V and 0 bases from J, the gap between germline ends came to 11 bases. The CDR3 is made up of 13 amino acids. The germline V gene encodes CDR1 SEHNR and CDR2 FQNEAQ (reference sequence). CDR3 sequence: CASLGQPSYEQYF. Here the CDR3 DNA reads TGTGCCAGCCTTGGACAGCCCTCCTACGAGCAGTACTTC.

V gene TRBV6-5 combines with J gene TRBJ2-7; 9 nucleotides match TRBD1. V dropped 3 bases and J dropped 4; count of bases not matched to a gene: 7. CDR3 length: 15 residues. CDR1 and CDR2 from the germline V gene are MNHEY and SVGAGI. CDR3 amino acids: CASSYTGQGWYEQYF. The CDR3 DNA follows: TGTGCCAGCAGTTATACGGGACAGGGTTGGTACGAGCAGTACTTC.